This T cell receptor beta chain derives from a study of OX40 agonist ivuxolimab in advanced cancers. Study information: Patients were dosed intravenously with ivuxolimab at 0.01 to 10 mg/kg every 2 weeks.

Method: immunoSEQ multiplex PCR; TCRdb's copy keeps in-frame clones and lacks some. The profile shows 65,000 to 85,000 clones, about 93% of them singletons. Blood draws occurred at baseline, cycle 4 day 1, and cycle 7 day 1. The sequence derives from an adult with an advanced solid tumor such as melanoma, head and neck, liver or kidney cancer. This material consisted of CD4+ or CD8+ T cells sorted from blood, taken in a trial of the OX40 agonist ivuxolimab.

The CDR3: CASSAPRTVMEDEQFF. CDR3 bases: TGTGCCAGCAGCGCCCCGAGGACAGTTATGGAGGATGAGCAGTTCTTC. V and J are TRBV9 and TRBJ2-1, with TRBD1 as a possible D gene (6 bases). V was trimmed by 3 bases and J by 8 bases, leaving 21 bases between them. In germline, CDR1 is SGDLS, CDR2 YYNGEE. This CDR3 is 16 amino acids long.